This TCR beta chain was identified during a study of a mutant IDH1 vaccine in newly diagnosed glioma. Study at large: Treated patients had a mean age of roughly 40 years and a roughly 60% male, approximately 38% female split.

Time point denoted: week 5, during vaccination. A single vaccine dose contained 300 ug of mutant IDH1 20-mer peptide, and topical imiquimod was used with it. The donors' diagnosis was new WHO grade 3 or 4 astrocytoma that was IDH1-mutant and ATRX-lost. As concerns this clone: Its antigen remains unknown.

The method was immunoSEQ multiplex PCR; TCRdb's version includes in-frame clones alone and lacks a portion of them. This table has 30,000 to 40,000 clones, about 79% appearing once. V lost 2 bases and J lost 10, with 12 bases in between. Germline assignment: CDR1 SGHDT and CDR2 YYEEEE. This CDR3 has 12 residues. The TCR originated in a man aged 25-45 years with glioma. Sequencing used PBMCs, obtained from a glioma patient whose treatment included an IDH1 peptide vaccine. The genes are TRBV5-6 and TRBJ1-1; D unclear. In DNA, the CDR3 is TGTGCCAGCAGCTTTTTACAGCTGGGAGCTTTCTTT. It yields the protein CASSFLQLGAFF.